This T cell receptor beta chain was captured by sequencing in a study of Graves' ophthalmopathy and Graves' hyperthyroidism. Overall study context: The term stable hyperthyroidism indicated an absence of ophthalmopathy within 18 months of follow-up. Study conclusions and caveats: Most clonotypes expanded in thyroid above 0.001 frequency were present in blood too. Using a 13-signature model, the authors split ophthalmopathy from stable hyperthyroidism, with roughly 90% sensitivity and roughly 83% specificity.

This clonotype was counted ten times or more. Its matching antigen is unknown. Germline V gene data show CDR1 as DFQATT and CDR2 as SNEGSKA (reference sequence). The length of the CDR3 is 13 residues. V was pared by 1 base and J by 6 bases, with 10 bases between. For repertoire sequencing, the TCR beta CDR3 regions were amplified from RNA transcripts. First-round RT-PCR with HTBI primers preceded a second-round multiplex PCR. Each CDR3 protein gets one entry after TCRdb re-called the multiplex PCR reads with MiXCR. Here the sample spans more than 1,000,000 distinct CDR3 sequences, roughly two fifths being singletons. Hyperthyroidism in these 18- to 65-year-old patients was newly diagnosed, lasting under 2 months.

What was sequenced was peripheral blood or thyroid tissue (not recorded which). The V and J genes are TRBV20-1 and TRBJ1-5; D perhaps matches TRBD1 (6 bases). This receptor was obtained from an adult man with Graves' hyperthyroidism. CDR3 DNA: TGCAGTGCTAGAGTTGGGACATCTCAGCCCCAGCATTTT. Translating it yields CSARVGTSQPQHF.